The 9 T cell receptor beta chains presented below share a single source sample, sequenced in a study of shared clonotypes between healthy human individuals. As defined, naive CD8 cells were CD45RO-negative and positively selected for CCR7, with terminally differentiated effector memory CD45RA+ cells excluded. Method: immunoSEQ multiplex PCR; TCRdb's copy keeps in-frame clones and lacks some. Of some 2,100,000 clones in the sample, approximately 94% were seen once. What was sequenced was naive CD8+ T cells from PBMCs. The receptor source for this set is a man between 18 and 29 years old in good health. Some clones in this sample may be carry-over from other donors' samples.

This sequence joins TRBV4-3 and TRBJ2-5; TRBD1 matches 12 bases. V dropped 4 bases and J dropped 6; count of bases not matched to a gene: 6. CDR1 is LGHNA, CDR2 YSLEER, per germline. The length of the CDR3 is 15 residues. Here the CDR3 reads CASSPGQGARKTQYF. CDR3 DNA sequence: TGCGCCAGCAGCCCGGGACAGGGGGCTCGGAAGACCCAGTACTTC.

The DNA for the CDR3 is TGTGCCAGCAGCTCCCGGGACGAGTTACTAGATACGCAGTATTTT. Protein product: CASSSRDELLDTQYF. The chain has TRBV28 and TRBJ2-3; D may match TRBD1 or TRBD2 (5 bases each). The germline V gene encodes CDR1 MDHEN and CDR2 SYDVKM. The CDR3 runs to 15 residues. The V and J ends lost 6 bases and 5 bases respectively, with 18 bases between them.

This clone was seen a handful of times. The chain links TRBV5-6 to TRBJ1-1, with D tentatively TRBD1 (5 bases). V was trimmed by 2 bases and J by 5 bases, leaving 13 bases between them. Germline loops: CDR1 SGHDT, CDR2 YYEEEE. This CDR3 has 14 residues. The CDR3 DNA follows: TGTGCCAGCAGCTTTGGTCAGGGTCTGACTGAAGCTTTCTTT. This gives the protein CASSFGQGLTEAFF.

V and J are TRBV27 and TRBJ2-2, with D possibly TRBD2 on 6 matching bases. Germline lookup yields CDR1 MNHEY and CDR2 SMNVEV (reference sequence). The V end was cut by 3 bases, the J end by 6 bases, with 23 bases between. The CDR3 is made up of 18 amino acids. The CDR3 sequence: CASSFTWVALAKAGELFF. CDR3 coding DNA: TGTGCCAGCAGTTTTACTTGGGTTGCACTAGCTAAGGCCGGGGAGCTGTTTTTT.

This chain connects TRBV11-3 to TRBJ2-1; perhaps D is TRBD1 or TRBD2 (6 bases each). CDR3 length equals 15 residues. The V end lost 4 bases, the J end lost 4 bases, and 14 bases lay between the germline ends. CDR1 and CDR2 from the germline V gene are SGHNT and YENEEA. The CDR3, as DNA: TGTGCCAGCAGCTCGAGGGGGGCTACTTACAATGAGCAGTTCTTC. This gives the protein CASSSRGATYNEQFF.

The CDR3 sequence: CASSLGSGIQTGELFF. The CDR3 region has the DNA TGCGCCAGCAGCCTTGGTAGCGGGATTCAGACCGGGGAGCTGTTTTTT. The chain joins TRBV4-3 to TRBJ2-2; 8 bases match TRBD2. Germline loops: CDR1 LGHNA, CDR2 YSLEER. J lost 5 bases, V lost 4 bases, and 9 bases had no gene match. The CDR3 loop spans 16 amino acids.

J is TRBJ2-2 and V is TRBV7-9; D is unclear. V lost 5 bases and J 7 bases, leaving 11 bases between the germline ends. Germline loops: CDR1 SEHNR, CDR2 FQNEAQ (reference sequence). The CDR3 is 13 amino acids. The CDR3 sequence is CASSPYVGGELFF. CDR3 nucleotide sequence: TGTGCCAGCAGCCCCTATGTTGGCGGGGAGCTGTTTTTT.

CDR3 region: CASSGSPGGYTF. The CDR3 bases are TGTGCCAGTAGCGGGAGCCCCGGGGGCTACACCTTC. This sequence joins TRBV19 and TRBJ1-2; D call uncertain. Trimming shortened V by 6 bases and J by 8 bases, and 13 bases separated the two germline ends. CDR1 LNHDA and CDR2 SQIVND come from the germline V gene (reference sequence). The CDR3 is made up of 12 amino acids.

The chain is built from TRBV30 and TRBJ2-7, with a possible D match to TRBD2 (6 bases). The germline V gene encodes CDR1 GTSNPN and CDR2 SVGIG (reference sequence). The CDR3 is 11 amino acids. Deletions cut 4 bases from V and 7 bases from J, with 11 bases between. DNA of the CDR3: TGTGCCTGGACGGAGGAGGGAGAGCAGTACTTC. It yields the protein CAWTEEGEQYF. Combining the CDR3 with reference TRBV30 and TRBJ2-7 gives the whole variable domain SQTIHQWPATLVQPVGSPLSLECTVEGTSNPNLYWYRQAAGRGLQLLFYSVGIGQISSEVPQNLSASRPQDRQFILSSKKLLLSDSGFYLCAWTEEGEQYFGPGTRLTVT.